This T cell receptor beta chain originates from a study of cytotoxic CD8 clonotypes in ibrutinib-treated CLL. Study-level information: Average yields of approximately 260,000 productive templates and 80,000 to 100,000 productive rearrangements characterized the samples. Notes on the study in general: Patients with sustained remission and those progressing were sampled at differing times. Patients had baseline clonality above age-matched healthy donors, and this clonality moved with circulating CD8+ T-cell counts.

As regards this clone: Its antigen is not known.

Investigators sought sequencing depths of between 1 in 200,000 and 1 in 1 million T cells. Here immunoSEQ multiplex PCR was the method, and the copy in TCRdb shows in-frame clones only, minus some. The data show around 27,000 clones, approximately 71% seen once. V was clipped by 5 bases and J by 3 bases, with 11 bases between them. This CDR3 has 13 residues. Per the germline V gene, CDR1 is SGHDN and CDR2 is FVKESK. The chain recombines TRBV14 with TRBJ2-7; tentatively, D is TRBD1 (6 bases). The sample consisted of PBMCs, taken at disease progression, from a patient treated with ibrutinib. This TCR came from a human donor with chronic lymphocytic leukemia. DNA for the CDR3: TGTGCCAGCAGCTCTGAACAGGGCTACGAGCAGTACTTC. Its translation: CASSSEQGYEQYF.